This is a list of T cell receptor beta chains from one sample in a study of blood T cells in healthy people across ages. TCRdb ran MiXCR on the 5' RACE reads and lists one entry per CDR3 protein. Here the sample spans some 710,000 distinct CDR3 sequences, about a fifth being singletons. Sequenced material: blood. Receptor source: a man between 65 and 85 years old in good health. The CDR3 runs from the conserved cysteine through the conserved F or W. D genes are given only for firm matches. Clone size is shown for a subset of rows, as once, few, many or a class of expanded clone.

clone size	V gene	D gene	J gene	CDR3 protein	CDR3 DNA
.	TRBV7-9	.	TRBJ2-7	CASSPKHRVAHEQYF	TGTGCCAGCAGCCCTAAACACAGGGTGGCCCACGAGCAGTACTTC
few	TRBV14	.	TRBJ2-1	CASSHVTQQFF	TGTGCCAGCAGCCATGTCACCCAGCAGTTCTTC
few	TRBV7-6	.	TRBJ2-5	CASDYPHVCRYHEQCF	TGTGCCAGCGACTACCCCCATGTGTGCCGGTACCACGAGCAGTGCTTC
.	TRBV10-3	TRBD1	TRBJ1-1	CAIRGDREGTIEAFF	TGTGCCATCAGGGGGGACAGGGAAGGAACAATTGAAGCTTTCTTT
.	TRBV29-1	.	TRBJ1-2	CSVEGGELPYGYTF	TGCAGCGTTGAAGGGGGCGAGCTCCCCTATGGCTACACCTTC
few	TRBV10-3	.	TRBJ1-1	CAIKVLMNTEAFF	TGTGCCATCAAGGTCCTCATGAACACTGAAGCTTTCTTT
.	TRBV5-5	.	TRBJ1-1	CASSPWGGGGTEAFF	TGTGCCAGCAGCCCATGGGGGGGCGGTGGGACTGAAGCTTTCTTT
.	TRBV3-1	.	TRBJ2-4	CASSQVLGNIQYF	TGTGCCAGCAGCCAAGTCTTAGGTAACATTCAGTACTTC
.	TRBV7-2	.	TRBJ2-5	CASSQWGPTGAETQYF	TGTGCCAGCAGCCAATGGGGCCCCACGGGGGCGGAGACCCAGTACTTC
.	TRBV5-1	.	TRBJ2-2	CASSAGHTNTGELFF	TGCGCCAGCAGCGCCGGACATACGAACACCGGGGAGCTGTTTTTT
many	TRBV12-3/TRBV12-4	.	TRBJ2-2	CATHTTGGELFF	TGTGCCACCCACACGACGGGCGGGGAGCTGTTTTTT
.	TRBV6-1	.	TRBJ1-2	CASSDTDGYGYTF	TGTGCCAGCAGTGATACAGATGGCTATGGCTACACCTTC
few	TRBV20-1	TRBD1	TRBJ2-7	CSASRGQGIGGQLQYEQYF	TGCAGTGCGAGCCGGGGACAGGGCATAGGGGGACAGTTACAGTACGAGCAGTACTTC
.	TRBV12-3/TRBV12-4	.	TRBJ1-2	CASSLWVRIGNYGYTF	TGTGCCAGCAGTTTATGGGTACGGATCGGTAACTATGGCTACACCTTC
.	TRBV24-1	TRBD2	TRBJ2-1	CATSENSGGTNSYNEQFF	TGTGCCACCAGTGAGAACAGTGGAGGGACTAACTCCTACAATGAGCAGTTCTTC
.	TRBV11-3	TRBD2	TRBJ2-1	CVSSLDTSGRYRRNEQFF	TGTGTCAGCAGCTTAGACACTAGCGGGAGGTATAGGCGTAATGAGCAGTTCTTC
few	TRBV5-1	.	TRBJ2-7	CASSLVAFGEQYF	TGCGCCAGCAGCTTGGTGGCTTTTGGGGAGCAGTACTTC
few	TRBV18	.	TRBJ1-1	CASSPRPGLMNTEAFF	TGTGCCAGCTCACCAAGGCCGGGGCTCATGAACACTGAAGCTTTCTTT
few	TRBV5-1	TRBD1	TRBJ2-5	CASSSRDRQETQYF	TGCGCCAGCAGCTCCCGGGACAGACAAGAGACCCAGTACTTC
few	TRBV13	TRBD1	TRBJ1-3	CASSSHRGRGNTIYF	TGTGCCAGCAGCTCTCACAGGGGTCGTGGAAACACCATATATTTT
.	TRBV11-2	.	TRBJ2-5	CASRLGRVWETQYF	TGTGCCAGCAGACTAGGGAGAGTATGGGAGACCCAGTACTTC
few	TRBV6-2/TRBV6-3	.	TRBJ2-7	CASSYADGTYEQYF	TGTGCCAGCAGTTACGCAGACGGGACCTACGAGCAGTACTTC
many	TRBV6-5	TRBD2	TRBJ2-3	CASSSPAGGTDTQYF	TGCGCCAGCAGCTCCCCTGCGGGAGGGACAGATACGCAGTATTTT
.	TRBV6-7	TRBD1	TRBJ2-5	CASRLRDRERKETQHF	TGTGCCAGCAGACTCCGGGACAGGGAAAGAAAAGAGACCCAGCACTTC
.	TRBV3-1	.	TRBJ2-4	CASSQGGGQFLAKNIQYF	TGTGCCAGCAGCCAAGGGGGTGGACAGTTCCTAGCCAAAAACATTCAGTACTTC
.	TRBV29-1	.	TRBJ2-5	CSGRYAGETQYF	TGCAGCGGCAGGTACGCGGGAGAGACCCAGTACTTC
.	TRBV14	.	TRBJ2-5	CASSQVIGPGAQYF	TGTGCCAGCAGCCAAGTGATAGGCCCTGGGGCCCAGTACTTC
.	TRBV23-1	.	TRBJ2-7	CASSHSGRDYEQYF	TGCGCCAGCAGTCACTCGGGACGGGACTACGAGCAGTACTTC
few	TRBV12-3/TRBV12-4	.	TRBJ2-5	CASSLLGVGQETQYF	TGTGCCAGCAGCCTCCTAGGAGTGGGCCAAGAGACCCAGTACTTC
.	TRBV18	TRBD1	TRBJ2-7	CASSPDYRGSYEQYF	TGTGCCAGCTCACCAGACTACAGGGGTTCCTACGAGCAGTACTTC
.	TRBV4-1	.	TRBJ2-1	CASRQLHPTDNEQFF	TGCGCCAGCAGGCAACTGCACCCCACAGACAATGAGCAGTTCTTC
few	TRBV19	TRBD1	TRBJ2-3	CASSMGRGPDTQYF	TGTGCCAGTAGTATGGGTAGGGGGCCAGATACGCAGTATTTT
many	TRBV5-1	TRBD1	TRBJ1-1	CASSHAGGPNTEAFF	TGCGCCAGCAGCCATGCAGGGGGACCGAACACTGAAGCTTTCTTT
few	TRBV5-1	TRBD1	TRBJ2-5	CASSSLSTGGFQETQYF	TGCGCCAGCAGCTCCTTATCGACAGGGGGGTTCCAAGAGACCCAGTACTTC
.	TRBV20-1	.	TRBJ2-3	CSATPLKAELSTDTQYF	TGCAGTGCTACCCCCCTTAAAGCAGAACTTAGCACAGATACGCAGTATTTT
few	TRBV10-2	TRBD1	TRBJ2-7	CASQPELGQGAYEQYF	TGCGCCAGTCAACCCGAGCTCGGACAGGGGGCCTACGAGCAGTACTTC
.	TRBV7-9	.	TRBJ2-1	CASSFGLGKGETRYF	TGTGCCAGCAGCTTCGGCCTAGGGAAGGGAGAGACCCGGTACTTC
few	TRBV5-1	.	TRBJ2-2	CASSFDPDGVTGELFF	TGCGCCAGCAGCTTTGATCCGGACGGCGTTACCGGGGAGCTGTTTTTT
.	TRBV20-1	.	TRBJ1-5	CSALGRNNQPQHF	TGCAGTGCCCTAGGACGGAACAATCAGCCCCAGCATTTT